The TCR beta chain described here comes from a study of regulatory T cells in long-lasting Graves disease. This clonotype appeared a few times. The antigen is undetermined. One end of the junction is discordant with germline, which a read error may explain. CDR3-region Arm-PCR and iRepertoire HTBI primers produced the TCR beta libraries. TCRdb passed the multiplex PCR reads through MiXCR, listing each CDR3 protein once. This sample has 250,000 to 400,000 distinct CDR3 sequences, with 15% to 20% found just once. Time point here: newly diagnosed GD, antithyroid drugs for less than 3 months. There was RNA extracted from PBMCs, and the TCR library was made from it. Enrollment of patients was through an endocrinology department in Xi'an, China. Peripheral blood, about 8.8 milliliters of it, was drawn into EDTA tubes. Study conclusions and caveats: Few sampled subjects may have lowered accuracy.

CDR1 is MNHEY, CDR2 SMNVEV, per germline (reference sequence). The CDR3 is 15 residues long. Here the sequenced sample was peripheral blood mononuclear cells (PBMCs), taken at new diagnosis, from a patient treated with antithyroid drugs. This receptor was identified in a female donor with Graves disease. This sequence joins TRBV27 and TRBJ2-7; D remains ambiguous. The CDR3 coding sequence is TGTGTCAGCAGTTTAATCTCTACAGCACGCTACGAGCAGTACTTC. The encoded protein is CVSSLISTARYEQYF.